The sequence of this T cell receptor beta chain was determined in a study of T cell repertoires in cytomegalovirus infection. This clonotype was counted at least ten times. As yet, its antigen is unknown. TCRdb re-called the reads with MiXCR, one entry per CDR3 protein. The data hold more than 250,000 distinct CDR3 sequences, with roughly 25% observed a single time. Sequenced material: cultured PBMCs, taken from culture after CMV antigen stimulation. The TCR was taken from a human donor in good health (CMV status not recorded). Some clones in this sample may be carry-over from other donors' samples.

The CDR3 sequence: CSATRLAGGSHEQFF. The CDR3 DNA sequence: TGCAGCGCGACCCGACTAGCGGGAGGGTCGCATGAGCAGTTCTTC. The chain recombines TRBV29-1 with TRBJ2-1, with 14 bases lining up with TRBD2. V lost 7 bases and J lost 8; bases outside the gene matches: 10. CDR3 length equals 15 residues. Per germline, CDR1 SQVTM and CDR2 ANQGSEA.